This T cell receptor (beta chain) was profiled in a study of monozygotic twins with inflammatory bowel disease. The CDR3 length is 14 residues. About this clonotype: Its antigen is as yet unknown.

UMIs with a 6-nucleotide sample barcode were added by template switching. For each CDR3 protein, TCRdb gives one entry from its re-call of the 5' RACE reads, without DNA. The sample totals 120,000 to 150,000 distinct CDR3 sequences. General study findings and limits: The co-twins with IBD showed lower TCRbeta diversity (inverse Simpson) than their healthy siblings.

The rearrangement links TRBV12-3 or TRBV12-4 to TRBJ1-3; TCRdb names TRBD1, which stays unverified in the absence of DNA. Sequencing was done on a sample of blood. The TCR sequence derives from a human donor with ulcerative colitis or Crohn's disease, or a healthy co-twin of an affected twin (not recorded which). The CDR3 sequence: CASNLQGAGNTIYF.